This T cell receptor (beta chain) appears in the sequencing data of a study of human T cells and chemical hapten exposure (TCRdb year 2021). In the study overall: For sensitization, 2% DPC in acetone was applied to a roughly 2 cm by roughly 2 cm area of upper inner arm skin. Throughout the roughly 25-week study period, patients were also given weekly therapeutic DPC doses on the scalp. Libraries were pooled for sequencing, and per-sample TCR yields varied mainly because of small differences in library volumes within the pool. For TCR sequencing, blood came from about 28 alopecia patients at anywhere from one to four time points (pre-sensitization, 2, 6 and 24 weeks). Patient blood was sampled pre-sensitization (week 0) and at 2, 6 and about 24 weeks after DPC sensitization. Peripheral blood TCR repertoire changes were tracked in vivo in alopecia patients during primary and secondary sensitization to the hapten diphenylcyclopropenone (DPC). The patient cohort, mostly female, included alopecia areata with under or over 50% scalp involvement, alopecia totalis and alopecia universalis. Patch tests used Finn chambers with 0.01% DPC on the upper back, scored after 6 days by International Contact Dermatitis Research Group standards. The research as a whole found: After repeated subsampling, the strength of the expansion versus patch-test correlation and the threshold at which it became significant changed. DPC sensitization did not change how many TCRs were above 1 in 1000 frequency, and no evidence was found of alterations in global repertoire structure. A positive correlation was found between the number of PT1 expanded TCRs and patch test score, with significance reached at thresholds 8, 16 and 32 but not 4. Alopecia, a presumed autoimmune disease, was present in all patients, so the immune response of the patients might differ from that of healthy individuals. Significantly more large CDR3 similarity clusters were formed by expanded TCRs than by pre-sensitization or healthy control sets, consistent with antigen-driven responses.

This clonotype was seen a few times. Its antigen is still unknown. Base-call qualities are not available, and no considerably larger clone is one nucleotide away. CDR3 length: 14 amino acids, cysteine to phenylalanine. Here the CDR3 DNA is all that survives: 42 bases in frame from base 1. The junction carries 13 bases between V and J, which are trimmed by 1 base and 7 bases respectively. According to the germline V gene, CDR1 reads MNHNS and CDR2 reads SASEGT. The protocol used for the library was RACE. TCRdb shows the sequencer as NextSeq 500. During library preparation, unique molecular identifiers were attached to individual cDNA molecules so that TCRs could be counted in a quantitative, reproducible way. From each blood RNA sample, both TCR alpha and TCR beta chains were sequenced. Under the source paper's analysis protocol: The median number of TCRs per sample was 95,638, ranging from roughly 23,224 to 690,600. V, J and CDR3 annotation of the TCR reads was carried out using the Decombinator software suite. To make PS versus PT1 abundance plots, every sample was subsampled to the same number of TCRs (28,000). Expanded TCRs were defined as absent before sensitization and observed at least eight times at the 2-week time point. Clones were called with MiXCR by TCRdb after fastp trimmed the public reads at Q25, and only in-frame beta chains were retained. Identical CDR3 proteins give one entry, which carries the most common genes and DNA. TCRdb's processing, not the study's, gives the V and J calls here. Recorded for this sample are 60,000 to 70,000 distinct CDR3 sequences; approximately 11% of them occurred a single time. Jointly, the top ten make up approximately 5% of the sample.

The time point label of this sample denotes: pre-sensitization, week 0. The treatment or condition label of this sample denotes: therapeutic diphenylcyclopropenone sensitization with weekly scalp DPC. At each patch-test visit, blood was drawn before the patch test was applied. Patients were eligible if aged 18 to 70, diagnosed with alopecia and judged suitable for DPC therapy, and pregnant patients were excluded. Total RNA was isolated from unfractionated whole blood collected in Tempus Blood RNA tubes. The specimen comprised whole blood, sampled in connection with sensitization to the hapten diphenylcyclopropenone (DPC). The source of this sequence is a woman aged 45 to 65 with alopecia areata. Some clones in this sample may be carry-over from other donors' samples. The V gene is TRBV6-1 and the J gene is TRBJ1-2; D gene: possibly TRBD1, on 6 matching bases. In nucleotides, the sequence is TGTGCCAGCAGTGAAGTACAGGGCACAAGTGGCTACACCTTC. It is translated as CASSEVQGTSGYTF.